A selection of T cell receptor beta chains follows, all from one sample in a study of vaccination and CD4 T cells after COVID-19. These TCRs' antigens remain unknown. TCRdb itself ran the PCR reads through MiXCR, one entry per CDR3 protein. The sample includes 5,700 or so distinct CDR3 sequences, 30% to 35% of them seen just once. Here the sequenced sample was CD4+ T cells from blood, cultured in vitro, taken after SARS-CoV-2 vaccination. These receptors came from a human donor who had recovered from COVID-19. Both conserved end residues are part of each CDR3. The order of the fields is J gene, D gene, V gene, clone size, CDR3 protein, CDR3 DNA. D genes are given only for firm matches. Clone size, where shown, is once, few, many, or a class for clones that have expanded.

TRBJ2-7	NA	TRBV7-2	NA	CASSPRSEQYF	TGTGCCAGCAGCCCCCGAAGCGAGCAGTACTTC
TRBJ2-1	TRBD2	TRBV20-1	NA	CSARTSGEQFF	TGCAGTGCTCGGACTAGTGGTGAGCAGTTCTTC
TRBJ2-3	TRBD2	TRBV2	NA	CASNPTSGGVDTQYF	TGTGCCAGCAATCCAACTAGCGGGGGGGTAGATACGCAGTATTTT
TRBJ1-6	NA	TRBV11-3	few	CASSSSYRARGYSPLHF	TGTGCCAGCAGCTCCTCATACAGGGCTAGAGGGTATTCACCCCTCCACTTT
TRBJ1-1	NA	TRBV6-2/TRBV6-3	few	CASSRKRTATSGDTEAFF	TGTGCCAGCAGTCGAAAGCGGACAGCAACATCCGGCGACACTGAAGCTTTCTTT
TRBJ1-2	TRBD1	TRBV5-8	NA	CASSSQGARYYGYTF	TGTGCCAGCAGCTCACAGGGGGCGCGGTACTATGGCTACACCTTC
TRBJ2-7	TRBD1	TRBV25-1	NA	CASSPGQRTGEQYF	TGTGCCAGCAGTCCGGGACAGCGCACTGGCGAGCAGTACTTC
TRBJ2-2	TRBD1	TRBV7-2	NA	CASSRRLGQGSAGELFF	TGTGCCAGCAGCCGACGGCTGGGACAGGGGTCCGCCGGGGAGCTGTTTTTT
TRBJ2-5	TRBD2	TRBV20-1	NA	CSARPSGGARETQYF	TGCAGTGCTAGGCCCAGCGGGGGGGCTCGGGAGACCCAGTACTTC
TRBJ2-5	NA	TRBV7-9	NA	CASSLVWETQYF	TGTGCCAGCAGCTTAGTTTGGGAGACCCAGTACTTC
TRBJ2-3	TRBD2	TRBV19	NA	CASSPVVLSGGAEDTQYF	TGTGCCAGTAGTCCCGTCGTTTTGAGCGGGGGGGCCGAGGATACGCAGTATTTT
TRBJ2-2	NA	TRBV21-1	NA	CASKRQGITGELFF	TGTGCCTCCAAACGACAGGGCATCACCGGGGAGCTGTTTTTT
TRBJ1-1	NA	TRBV6-1	few	CASSEGTEAFF	TGTGCCAGCAGTGAGGGAACTGAAGCTTTCTTT
TRBJ2-7	NA	TRBV5-1	NA	CASSSGRGYEQYF	TGCGCCAGCAGCTCGGGACGGGGCTACGAGCAGTACTTC
TRBJ1-2	NA	TRBV6-5	NA	CASSYEGSGYTF	TGTGCCAGCAGTTACGAAGGAAGCGGCTACACCTTC
TRBJ2-7	NA	TRBV6-2/TRBV6-3	few	CATRDSPLGEQYF	TGTGCCACCAGGGACTCCCCATTGGGGGAGCAGTACTTC
TRBJ1-1	NA	TRBV11-3	few	CASSDWNTEAFF	TGTGCCAGCAGCGACTGGAACACTGAAGCTTTCTTT
TRBJ2-1	NA	TRBV20-1	few	CSPVSMAGKPLEQFF	TGCAGTCCAGTCTCGATGGCGGGAAAACCCCTTGAGCAGTTCTTC
TRBJ1-6	NA	TRBV7-2	NA	CASSFAINSPLHF	TGTGCCAGCAGCTTCGCCATCAATTCACCCCTCCACTTT
TRBJ2-5	NA	TRBV2	NA	CASTRGFGETQYF	TGTGCCAGCACCCGAGGGTTCGGGGAGACCCAGTACTTC
TRBJ2-2	TRBD1	TRBV7-6	NA	CASSPGTANTGELFF	TGTGCCAGCAGCCCAGGGACAGCTAACACCGGGGAGCTGTTTTTT
TRBJ1-5	NA	TRBV4-3	few	CASSQGVDQPQHF	TGCGCCAGCAGCCAAGGGGTTGACCAGCCCCAGCATTTT
TRBJ2-1	TRBD2	TRBV10-2	once	CASSVPTSGGGNEQFF	TGCGCCAGCAGTGTACCTACTAGCGGGGGAGGCAATGAGCAGTTCTTC
TRBJ1-2	TRBD1	TRBV7-8	NA	CASSLARRGLDRGPNYGYTF	TGTGCCAGCAGCTTAGCCAGGCGGGGGCTGGACAGGGGGCCCAACTATGGCTACACCTTC
TRBJ1-5	NA	TRBV5-1	NA	CASSLGDLGGNQPQHF	TGCGCCAGCAGCTTAGGGGACCTCGGAGGCAATCAGCCCCAGCATTTT
TRBJ1-1	NA	TRBV5-8	few	CASSPGQSEAFF	TGTGCCAGCAGCCCCGGACAGTCTGAAGCTTTCTTT
TRBJ1-2	NA	TRBV30	NA	CAWRGNRGQDYGYTF	TGTGCCTGGAGGGGAAACCGGGGGCAGGACTATGGCTACACCTTC
TRBJ1-5	TRBD1	TRBV6-1	NA	CASTGPGTGRAQPQHF	TGTGCCAGCACCGGTCCCGGGACAGGGAGAGCTCAGCCCCAGCATTTT
TRBJ2-5	NA	TRBV7-9	few	CASSRDEVGETQYF	TGTGCCAGCAGCCGAGACGAAGTAGGGGAGACCCAGTACTTC
TRBJ2-6	NA	TRBV2	few	CASGKSGANVLTF	TGTGCCAGCGGGAAATCTGGGGCCAACGTCCTGACTTTC
TRBJ2-7	TRBD2	TRBV6-1	NA	CATGLAGYFSYEQYF	TGTGCCACCGGACTAGCGGGATACTTCTCCTACGAGCAGTACTTC
TRBJ1-3	NA	TRBV29-1	NA	CSVVTSGNTIYF	TGCAGCGTTGTTACCTCTGGAAACACCATATATTTT
TRBJ1-2	NA	TRBV20-1	few	CSAHTTPTWSGYTF	TGCAGTGCCCATACAACACCTACCTGGAGTGGCTACACCTTC
TRBJ1-6	NA	TRBV7-2	NA	CASSAKSAAATVHF	TGTGCCAGCAGCGCTAAGTCAGCAGCGGCGACGGTCCACTTT
TRBJ1-3	NA	TRBV20-1	few	CSAPATDSGNTIYF	TGCAGTGCTCCGGCGACAGACTCTGGAAACACCATATATTTT
TRBJ2-1	TRBD1	TRBV6-2/TRBV6-3	NA	CASTPDRGYEQFF	TGTGCCAGCACCCCGGACAGGGGGTATGAGCAGTTCTTC
TRBJ2-1	TRBD2	TRBV3-1	NA	CASSSGTSGSGYNEQFF	TGTGCCAGCAGCTCCGGGACTAGCGGGAGCGGCTACAATGAGCAGTTCTTC
TRBJ2-7	NA	TRBV19	NA	CASSMTVLEEQYF	TGTGCCAGTAGTATGACAGTCCTTGAGGAGCAGTACTTC
TRBJ2-5	TRBD2	TRBV7-7	NA	CASSLGSSGGEETQYF	TGTGCCAGCAGCCTGGGGTCCAGCGGGGGGGAAGAGACCCAGTACTTC
TRBJ2-7	TRBD1	TRBV20-1	few	CSASTGNGYEQYF	TGCAGTGCATCGACAGGGAATGGCTACGAGCAGTACTTC
TRBJ1-6	TRBD1	TRBV6-5	few	CASSYSAGGYNSPLHF	TGTGCCAGCAGTTACTCGGCAGGGGGTTATAATTCACCCCTCCACTTT
TRBJ1-3	NA	TRBV28	NA	CASSSYRAAGIYF	TGTGCCAGCAGTTCTTACAGGGCGGCTGGCATATATTTT
TRBJ2-1	TRBD2	TRBV2	medium-sized	CASSETGGGRDEQFF	TGTGCCAGCAGTGAAACGGGGGGGGGTCGGGATGAGCAGTTCTTC
TRBJ2-3	NA	TRBV20-1	medium-sized	CSARTSEATDTQYF	TGCAGTGCCCGGACGAGCGAGGCGACAGATACGCAGTATTTT
TRBJ1-6	TRBD1	TRBV6-1	few	CASTDTGGLNSPLHF	TGTGCCAGCACTGATACAGGGGGCCTTAATTCACCCCTCCACTTT
TRBJ2-2	NA	TRBV7-3	NA	CASSESSGEVGELFF	TGTGCCAGCAGCGAATCTTCGGGGGAGGTCGGGGAGCTGTTTTTT
TRBJ2-1	NA	TRBV9	NA	CASSHGATYNEQFF	TGTGCCAGCAGCCATGGGGCTACCTACAATGAGCAGTTCTTC
TRBJ1-5	NA	TRBV19	few	CASSMGRTAGQPQHF	TGTGCCAGTAGTATGGGGAGGACAGCGGGGCAGCCCCAGCATTTT
TRBJ1-5	NA	TRBV20-1	NA	CSARDTVYSNQPQHF	TGCAGTGCTAGAGATACGGTATATAGCAATCAGCCCCAGCATTTT
TRBJ2-7	NA	TRBV19	NA	CASSRFHRSTINYEQYF	TGTGCCAGTAGCCGATTTCACAGGTCAACTATTAACTACGAGCAGTACTTC
TRBJ1-2	NA	TRBV7-9	NA	CASSFSDLIGYTF	TGTGCCAGCAGCTTTTCGGACCTTATCGGCTACACCTTC
TRBJ2-5	NA	TRBV7-9	few	CASSARAAETQYF	TGTGCCAGCAGCGCCAGGGCAGCGGAGACCCAGTACTTC
TRBJ2-7	TRBD2	TRBV6-1	NA	CASSARGREVYSYEQYF	TGTGCCAGCAGTGCCCGAGGGCGGGAGGTCTACTCCTACGAGCAGTACTTC
TRBJ1-1	NA	TRBV6-4	NA	CASSAGARTEAFF	TGTGCCAGCAGCGCAGGGGCTCGGACTGAAGCTTTCTTT
TRBJ2-3	NA	TRBV12-3/TRBV12-4	once	CASSLVTISTDTQYF	TGTGCCAGCAGTTTAGTAACTATCAGCACAGATACGCAGTATTTT